Following are 20 T cell receptor beta chains from one sample sequenced in a study of T cell responses to AZD1222 COVID-19 vaccine. Here immunoSEQ multiplex PCR was the method, and the copy in TCRdb shows in-frame clones only, minus some. The sample lists roughly 72,000 clones, approximately 81% occurring once. Here the sequenced sample was peripheral blood, taken on day 0 of AZD1222 vaccination. The receptors here all came from an adult in good health.

This rearrangement joins TRBV5-1 to TRBJ2-5; 7 bases are shared with TRBD1. J gave up 2 bases and V 2 bases, and 6 bases lay outside the gene matches. The CDR3 has 15 amino acids. CDR1 and CDR2 (germline): SGHRS, YFSETQ. CDR3 amino acids: CASSFWGQIQETQYF. As DNA, the CDR3 is TGCGCCAGCAGCTTTTGGGGACAGATTCAAGAGACCCAGTACTTC.

The genes are TRBV3-1 (or the pseudogene TRBV3-2) and TRBJ1-2; D unclear. Germline V gives CDR1 LGHDT, CDR2 YNNKEL (reference sequence). The ends were cut back, 4 bases at V and 7 bases at J, with 19 bases in the middle. This CDR3 contains 15 residues. Written as DNA, the CDR3 is TGTGCCAGCAGCCCAAGTCTGGCGACCCACTGTGGCTACACCTTC. It yields the protein CASSPSLATHCGYTF.

This chain joins TRBV20-1 and TRBJ2-7; 8 bases match TRBD1. The V and J ends lost 3 bases and 4 bases, in that order; junction bases with no gene match: 5. CDR3 length: 13 residues. The V gene's germline CDR1 is DFQATT and CDR2 SNEGSKA (reference sequence). Here the CDR3 reads CSASGRTGYEQYF. CDR3 bases: TGCAGTGCTAGTGGTCGGACAGGGTACGAGCAGTACTTC.

This clone occurred once. This chain uses TRBV5-4 with TRBJ2-1, with TRBD1 identical over 9 bases. V lost 4 bases to trimming and J lost 3 bases; unmatched junction nucleotides: 11. CDR1 and CDR2 (germline): SGHNT, YYREEE (reference sequence). The CDR3 is 17 residues long. CDR3 in amino acids: CASSRRQGGTNYNEQFF. CDR3 DNA: TGTGCCAGCAGCCGGCGACAGGGGGGGACTAACTACAATGAGCAGTTCTTC.

This clone came up once. The V and J genes are TRBV19 and TRBJ1-2; D perhaps matches TRBD1 (6 bases). The V gene lost 6 bases and the J gene lost 4 bases, with 12 bases spanning the gap. CDR1 is LNHDA, CDR2 SQIVND, per germline (reference sequence). The CDR3 is 13 residues long. Here the CDR3 reads CASRQGTGYGYTF. CDR3 nucleotides: TGTGCCAGTAGGCAGGGGACGGGCTATGGCTACACCTTC.

The chain recombines TRBV6-5 with TRBJ1-6; possibly TRBD1 for D (6 bases). Trimming removed 6 bases from V and 6 bases from J, with 15 bases in between. This CDR3 contains 15 residues. Germline V gene data show CDR1 as MNHEY and CDR2 as SVGAGI. This CDR3 is CASRLDSALNSPLHF. CDR3 bases: TGTGCCAGCAGACTGGACAGCGCCCTTAATTCACCCCTCCACTTT.

V gene TRBV6-5 combines with J gene TRBJ1-3, with 7 bases fitting TRBD1. This CDR3 has 15 residues. Germline-derived CDR1 and CDR2 are MNHEY and SVGAGI. Trimming took 6 bases from V and 1 from J; bases not matched to a gene: 6. This chain's CDR3 is CASSPQGGSGNTIYF. The CDR3 DNA reads TGTGCCAGCAGCCCGCAGGGGGGATCTGGAAACACCATATATTTT.

The genes are TRBV25-1 and TRBJ1-6; the D is unclear. The CDR3 covers 14 residues. Trimming took 7 bases from V and 10 from J, leaving 17 bases between them. The V gene's germline CDR1 is MGHDK and CDR2 SYGVNS. CDR3 region: CASTRGSGFSPLHF. In nucleotides, the CDR3 is TGTGCCAGCACCCGAGGGTCGGGTTTCTCACCCCTCCACTTT. The variable domain in full, completed from reference TRBV25-1 and TRBJ1-6, reads EADIYQTPRYLVIGTGKKITLECSQTMGHDKMYWYQQDPGMELHLIHYSYGVNSTEKGDLSSESTVSRIRTEHFPLTLESARPSHTSQYLCASTRGSGFSPLHFGNGTRLTVT.

This clone showed up just once. This chain links TRBV19 with TRBJ1-1, with D uncertain. The length of the CDR3 is 12 residues. The germline CDR1 and CDR2 sequences are LNHDA and SQIVND (reference sequence). V dropped 4 bases and J dropped 8 bases, with 11 bases sitting between them. CDR3 residues: CASSSGLQEAFF. For the CDR3, the DNA is TGTGCCAGTAGTAGCGGACTGCAGGAAGCTTTCTTT.

This chain connects TRBV5-6 to TRBJ1-2, with D tentatively TRBD1 (5 bases). Between the trimmed V and J ends, which lost 4 bases and 3 bases, there was a span of 7 bases. CDR1 and CDR2 (germline): SGHDT, YYEEEE. This CDR3 is built from 12 residues. In DNA form, the CDR3 reads TGTGCCAGCAGCGGGGGGGACTATGGCTACACCTTC. Translation gives CASSGGDYGYTF.

This clone was observed a few times. The CDR3 DNA follows: TGTGCCAGTAGATCTCAGGGGTTCTCCTATAATTCACCCCTCCACTTT. Amino acids: CASRSQGFSYNSPLHF. The rearrangement links TRBV19 to TRBJ1-6, with D perhaps TRBD1 (6 bases). Germline values: CDR1 LNHDA, CDR2 SQIVND (reference sequence). The V gene lost 6 bases and the J gene lost 0 bases, with 12 bases spanning the gap. CDR3 length: 16 residues.

This chain connects TRBV6-5 to TRBJ1-2; TRBD1 agrees at 7 bases. CDR1 and CDR2 from the germline V gene are MNHEY and SVGAGI. CDR3 length: 13 residues. V lost 6 bases, J lost 8 bases, and 9 bases stayed unmatched. The CDR3 region has the DNA TGTGCCAGCAGGGGTGACAGGGTTGGCGGCTACACCTTC. Translation: CASRGDRVGGYTF.

The gene calls are TRBV5-1 and TRBJ1-6, with TRBD1 as a possible D gene (6 bases). The V gene's germline CDR1 is SGHRS and CDR2 YFSETQ. The CDR3 covers 15 residues. The V and J ends lost 0 bases and 6 bases respectively, with 10 bases between them. As DNA, the CDR3 is TGCGCCAGCAGCTTGGGGACAGCAATTAATTCACCCCTCCACTTT. Its protein is CASSLGTAINSPLHF.

This chain uses TRBV5-1 with TRBJ1-4; tentatively, D is TRBD1 (5 bases). The CDR3 consists of 13 residues. V dropped 3 bases and J dropped 5 bases, with 8 bases sitting between them. Per germline, CDR1 SGHRS and CDR2 YFSETQ. In DNA, the CDR3 is TGCGCCAGCAGCTATTCAGGGAATGAAAAACTGTTTTTT. The encoded protein is CASSYSGNEKLFF.

This clone has only one observation. This chain connects TRBV19 to TRBJ2-1; D is tentatively TRBD1 or TRBD2 (5 bases each). Germline V gives CDR1 LNHDA, CDR2 SQIVND (reference sequence). There are 14 residues in the CDR3. Trimming took 5 bases from V and 5 from J, leaving 13 bases between them. CDR3 coding DNA: TGTGCCAGTAGTTCGGGAAGGGGCCACAATGAGCAGTTCTTC. It yields the protein CASSSGRGHNEQFF.

The chain uses TRBV19 and TRBJ1-6; 10 positions match TRBD1. The germline V gene has CDR1 LNHDA and CDR2 SQIVND (reference sequence). Trimming removed 6 bases from V and 8 bases from J; junction bases left unmatched: 10. This CDR3 comprises 16 residues. CDR3 region: CASSPRQGAMDSPLHF. CDR3 nucleotides: TGTGCCAGTAGCCCTCGACAGGGGGCGATGGATTCACCCCTCCACTTT.

The gene calls are TRBV7-2 and TRBJ2-7; tentative D call: TRBD1 (6 bases). The ends were cut back, 1 base at V and 5 bases at J, with 12 bases in the middle. CDR1 is SGHTA, CDR2 FQGNSA, per germline. The CDR3 has 14 residues. CDR3 nucleotide sequence: TGTGCCAGCAGCTTAGGAACAGGGATCCACGAGCAGTACTTC. Translation gives CASSLGTGIHEQYF.

In its sample, this clone was seen a few times. The chain carries TRBV2 and TRBJ2-2, with D perhaps TRBD1 (5 bases). V lost 8 bases and J 4 bases, leaving 14 bases between the germline ends. The germline V gene has CDR1 SNHLY and CDR2 FYNNEI. The CDR3 covers 14 residues. In DNA, the CDR3 is TGTGCCAGCGTGCAGGGTTGGGCCACCGGGGAGCTGTTTTTT. Translating gives CASVQGWATGELFF. Together with reference TRBV2 and TRBJ2-2, the CDR3 gives the full variable domain: EPEVTQTPSHQVTQMGQEVILRCVPISNHLYFYWYRQILGQKVEFLVSFYNNEISEKSEIFDDQFSVERPDGSNFTLKIRSTKLEDSAMYFCASVQGWATGELFFGEGSRLTVL.

The chain carries TRBV4-2 and TRBJ1-2, with D unclear. This CDR3 comprises 17 residues. Germline V gene lookup returns CDR1 LGHNA and CDR2 YNFKEQ. The ends were cut back, 0 bases at V and 0 bases at J, with 14 bases in the middle. The CDR3 DNA reads as TGTGCCAGCAGCCAAGATACATCCCCTAATGCTAACTATGGCTACACCTTC. Translated, it gives CASSQDTSPNANYGYTF.

In DNA form, the CDR3 reads TGTGCCAGCAGCCAATTGCTATCGGGGGTGTCAAGGACAGATACGCAGTATTTT. The encoded protein is CASSQLLSGVSRTDTQYF. The chain combines TRBV16 with TRBJ2-3, with a tentative D call TRBD2 (6 bases). The length of the CDR3 is 18 residues. The V end lost 1 base, the J end lost 3 bases, and 20 bases lay between the germline ends. Germline-derived CDR1 and CDR2 are KGHSY and FQNENV. Variable domain in full (rest from reference TRBV16 and TRBJ2-3): GEEVAQTPKHLVRGEGQKAKLYCAPIKGHSYVFWYQQVLKNEFKFLISFQNENVFDETGMPKERFSAKCLPNSPCSLEIQATKLEDSAVYFCASSQLLSGVSRTDTQYFGPGTRLTVL.